This T cell receptor (beta chain) was recovered during a study of blood T cell repertoires in COVID-19. Sequenced by immunoSEQ multiplex PCR; TCRdb stores in-frame clones only, minus some. Of approximately 270,000 clones in the sample, approximately 90% were seen once. Trimming stripped 4 bases from V and 4 bases from J, with 13 bases between. This CDR3 region has 13 residues. Germline-derived CDR1 and CDR2 are GTSNPN and SVGIG (reference sequence). This TCR derives from a man younger than 45 with acute or convalescent COVID-19. The sample taken for sequencing was peripheral blood. V gene TRBV30 combines with J gene TRBJ1-1, with a tentative D call TRBD1 (5 bases). CDR3 sequence: CAWMGRVATEAFF. The CDR3 DNA reads TGTGCCTGGATGGGCAGGGTGGCCACTGAAGCTTTCTTT.